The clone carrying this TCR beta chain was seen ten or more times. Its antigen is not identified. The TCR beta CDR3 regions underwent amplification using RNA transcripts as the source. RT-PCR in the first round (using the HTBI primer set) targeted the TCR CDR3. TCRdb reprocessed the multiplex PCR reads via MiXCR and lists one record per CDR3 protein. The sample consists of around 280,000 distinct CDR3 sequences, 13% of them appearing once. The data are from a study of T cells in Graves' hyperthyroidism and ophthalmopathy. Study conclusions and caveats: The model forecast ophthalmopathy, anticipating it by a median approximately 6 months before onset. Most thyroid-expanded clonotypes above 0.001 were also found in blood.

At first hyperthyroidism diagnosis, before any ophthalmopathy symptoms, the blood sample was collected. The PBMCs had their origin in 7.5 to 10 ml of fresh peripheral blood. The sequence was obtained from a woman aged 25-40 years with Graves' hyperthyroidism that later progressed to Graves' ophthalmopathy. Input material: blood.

The CDR3 protein is CASSLGSVATNEKLFF. In nucleotides, the CDR3 is TGTGCCAGCAGCTTGGGCTCCGTAGCAACTAATGAAAAACTGTTTTTT. V and J are TRBV7-8 and TRBJ1-4; D not resolved. Trimming shortened V by 3 bases and J by 0 bases, and 11 bases separated the two germline ends. This CDR3 is built from 16 residues. Germline assignment: CDR1 SGHVS and CDR2 FQNEAQ.